These 18 T cell receptor beta chains were all obtained from the same sample, sequenced in a study of T-cell memory formation after mild COVID-19. TCRdb ran MiXCR on the 5' RACE reads and lists one entry per CDR3 protein. Seen here are 500,000 to 650,000 distinct CDR3 sequences, about 20% observed once, and the top ten hold roughly 8.1%. Sequencing input: PBMCs or a T cell subset sorted from them (not recorded which). These receptor sequences come from an adult woman who had mild COVID-19 (a few samples of this study predate the infection). Cell type and time point are not known.

This clonotype was detected a few times. The J gene is TRBJ2-5, the V gene TRBV15; D is unresolved. This CDR3 is 14 amino acids long. The germline V and J ends were trimmed by 1 base and 2 bases, with 8 bases remaining between them. Germline V CDR1 and CDR2: LNHNV, YYDKDF (reference sequence). The CDR3 spells CATSRAPRQETQYF. The CDR3 region has the DNA TGTGCCACCAGCAGAGCTCCTAGACAAGAGACCCAGTACTTC.

The chain links TRBV7-9 to TRBJ2-5; 7 positions agree with TRBD2. V trimming: 5 bases; J trimming: 4 bases; junction bases outside the gene matches: 7. This CDR3 comprises 14 residues. Germline V CDR1 and CDR2: SEHNR, FQNEAQ (reference sequence). The CDR3 protein is CASSSLAVRETQYF. In DNA form, the CDR3 reads TGTGCCAGCAGCAGCCTAGCGGTCCGAGAGACCCAGTACTTC.

This clonotype has more than one count but fewer than ten. The chain is built from TRBV12-3 or TRBV12-4 and TRBJ2-3; D ambiguous. The CDR3 is 15 residues long. V was trimmed by 2 bases and J by 1 base, leaving 10 bases between them. CDR3 coding DNA: TGTGCCAGCAGTTTAAAGGTATCCGGCACAGATACGCAGTATTTT. This translates into CASSLKVSGTDTQYF.

V and J are TRBV7-9 and TRBJ2-6; TRBD2 is a possible D gene (5 bases). The CDR3 sequence is 18 residues long. V lost 5 bases to trimming and J lost 0 bases, with 17 bases between them. CDR1 and CDR2 (germline): SEHNR, FQNEAQ (reference sequence). Here the CDR3 DNA reads TGTGCCAGCAGCAAGAACGCGGGCCCCAACTCTGGGGCCAACGTCCTGACTTTC. Residues: CASSKNAGPNSGANVLTF.

A few counts support this clonotype. The chain employs TRBV20-1 and TRBJ1-1; D is unresolved. V shed 3 bases and J shed 5 bases, with 10 bases lying between them. This CDR3 is built from 12 residues. Germline V gene sequence: CDR1 DFQATT, CDR2 SNEGSKA (reference sequence). The CDR3 protein is CSARVGRTEAFF. Here the CDR3 DNA reads TGCAGTGCTAGGGTAGGGAGGACTGAAGCTTTCTTT.

This clonotype was detected a few times. The V and J genes are TRBV20-1 and TRBJ2-1; tentatively, D is TRBD1 or TRBD2 (5 bases each). Germline CDR1 and CDR2: DFQATT and SNEGSKA (reference sequence). The length of the CDR3 is 15 residues. Trimming shortened V by 0 bases and J by 7 bases, and 16 bases separated the two germline ends. CDR3 DNA: TGCAGTGCTAGAGATCCAGGGACGCCTTGGAATGAGCAGTTCTTC. This sequence encodes CSARDPGTPWNEQFF.

V is TRBV20-1 and J is TRBJ1-6; tentatively, D is TRBD1 (5 bases). CDR3 length equals 16 residues. Looked up from germline, CDR1 is DFQATT and CDR2 is SNEGSKA (reference sequence). Trimming took 0 bases from V and 0 from J, leaving 9 bases between them. CDR3 DNA sequence: TGCAGTGCTAGAGAGGGGGGAAGCTCCTATAATTCACCCCTCCACTTT. Translation gives CSAREGGSSYNSPLHF.

Concerning this clonotype itself: A clone one base away is much larger, so this may be a read error. The chain uses TRBV4-3 and TRBJ2-1, with D possibly being TRBD1 or TRBD2 (5 bases each). Trimming pared 0 bases from V and 4 bases from J, leaving 10 bases between. The V gene's germline CDR1 is LGHNA and CDR2 YSLEER. The CDR3 runs to 15 residues. This chain's CDR3 is CASSQDPGPYNEQFF. CDR3 coding DNA: TGCGCCAGCAGCCAAGATCCGGGGCCATACAATGAGCAGTTCTTC.

This chain connects TRBV4-1 to TRBJ2-1; TRBD2 agrees at 8 bases. V lost 0 bases, J lost 4 bases, and 11 bases stayed unmatched. The CDR3 loop spans 18 amino acids. In germline, CDR1 is MGHRA, CDR2 YSYEKL. Written as DNA, the CDR3 is TGCGCCAGCAGCCAAGACGCCCGCGGGGGGCGATATTACAATGAGCAGTTCTTC. This sequence encodes CASSQDARGGRYYNEQFF.

There are a few counts of this clonotype. V gene TRBV29-1 combines with J gene TRBJ1-2; the D is unclear. In germline, CDR1 is SQVTM, CDR2 ANQGSEA. This CDR3 comprises 13 residues. The V end lost 1 base, the J end lost 8 bases, and 14 bases lay between the germline ends. The CDR3 reads CSVEGFSDCGYTF. In DNA, the CDR3 is TGCAGCGTTGAAGGGTTTTCGGACTGCGGCTACACCTTC.

The chain carries TRBV20-1 and TRBJ2-7; a possible D gene is TRBD2 (5 bases). Germline assignment: CDR1 DFQATT and CDR2 SNEGSKA (reference sequence). Trimming took off 5 bases at V and 0 bases at J, with 17 bases between the two ends. This CDR3 is built from 15 residues. The CDR3 nucleotides read TGCAGTGCTCAACTGGAGGTTCAGAGCTCCTACGAGCAGTACTTC. This gives the protein CSAQLEVQSSYEQYF.

The chain uses TRBV12-3 or TRBV12-4 and TRBJ2-5, with D maybe TRBD2 (5 bases). V was pared by 6 bases and J by 4 bases, with 15 bases between. This CDR3 spans 14 amino acids. This CDR3 reads CASSPEGVRETQYF. CDR3 nucleotides: TGTGCCAGCAGCCCTGAGGGAGTCCGAGAGACCCAGTACTTC.

The chain joins TRBV6-2 or TRBV6-3 to TRBJ2-7; D may be TRBD1 or TRBD2 (6 bases each). This CDR3 region has 14 residues. V was trimmed by 6 bases and J by 2 bases, leaving 14 bases between them. Germline CDR1 and CDR2: MNHEY and SVGEGT. CDR3 amino acids: CASRQQGGAYEQYF. The CDR3 DNA reads as TGTGCCAGCAGACAACAGGGAGGCGCCTACGAGCAGTACTTC.

This clonotype was detected only a few times. This sequence joins TRBV5-1 and TRBJ2-3; D tentatively fits TRBD1 or TRBD2 (5 bases each). CDR1 SGHRS and CDR2 YFSETQ come from the germline V gene. This CDR3 region has 15 residues. Between the trimmed V and J ends, which lost 7 bases and 3 bases, there was a span of 18 bases. Here the CDR3 DNA reads TGCGCCAGCGGTAAAAACGTGGGGGTTACAGATACGCAGTATTTT. It specifies CASGKNVGVTDTQYF. The full variable domain, in which reference TRBV5-1 and TRBJ2-3 provide the parts outside the CDR3, is KAGVTQTPRYLIKTRGQQVTLSCSPISGHRSVSWYQQTPGQGLQFLFEYFSETQRNKGNFPGRFSGRQFSNSRSEMNVSTLELGDSALYLCASGKNVGVTDTQYFGPGTRLTVL.

The genes are TRBV3-1 and TRBJ1-6; 10 bases are a match to TRBD1. Germline V gene sequence: CDR1 LGHDT, CDR2 YNNKEL (reference sequence). The CDR3 length is 14 residues. With 5 bases clipped from V and 9 bases from J, the junction kept 4 bases outside the gene matches. In nucleotides, the CDR3 is TGTGCCAGCAGCTCGACAGGGGGCTTTTCACCCCTCCACTTT. Amino acid sequence: CASSSTGGFSPLHF. Looking up the rest from reference TRBV3-1 and TRBJ1-6 gives the full variable domain: DTAVSQTPKYLVTQMGNDKSIKCEQNLGHDTMYWYKQDSKKFLKIMFSYNNKELIINETVPNRFSPKSPDKAHLNLHINSLELGDSAVYFCASSSTGGFSPLHFGNGTRLTVT.

CDR3: CASEGQTAYGYTF. DNA of the CDR3: TGTGCCAGCGAGGGACAAACCGCTTATGGCTACACCTTC. The chain is built from TRBV2 and TRBJ1-2; tentatively, D is TRBD1 (6 bases). Germline-derived CDR1 and CDR2 are SNHLY and FYNNEI. The CDR3 is 13 amino acids. The V end lost 8 bases, the J end lost 5 bases, and 15 bases lay between the germline ends. The full variable domain, its missing parts supplied by reference TRBV2 and TRBJ1-2, is EPEVTQTPSHQVTQMGQEVILRCVPISNHLYFYWYRQILGQKVEFLVSFYNNEISEKSEIFDDQFSVERPDGSNFTLKIRSTKLEDSAMYFCASEGQTAYGYTFGSGTRLTVV.

The V call is TRBV5-1, the J call TRBJ2-7, with D perhaps TRBD2 (6 bases). This CDR3 comprises 15 residues. V lost 0 bases to trimming and J lost 3 bases, with 13 bases between them. Germline lookup yields CDR1 SGHRS and CDR2 YFSETQ. In DNA, the CDR3 is TGCGCCAGCAGCTTGGCCGCGGGATCCTACTACGAGCAGTACTTC. It is translated as CASSLAAGSYYEQYF.

This chain connects TRBV2 to TRBJ2-1, with 8 bases identical to TRBD2. The CDR3 sequence is 15 residues long. The trim removed 6 bases at V and 9 bases at J, leaving 13 bases unmatched. Looked up from germline, CDR1 is SNHLY and CDR2 is FYNNEI. The DNA of the CDR3 is TGTGCCAGCAGCTCCCAGGGACTAGAATTGGGTGAGCAGTTCTTC. Its translation: CASSSQGLELGEQFF.